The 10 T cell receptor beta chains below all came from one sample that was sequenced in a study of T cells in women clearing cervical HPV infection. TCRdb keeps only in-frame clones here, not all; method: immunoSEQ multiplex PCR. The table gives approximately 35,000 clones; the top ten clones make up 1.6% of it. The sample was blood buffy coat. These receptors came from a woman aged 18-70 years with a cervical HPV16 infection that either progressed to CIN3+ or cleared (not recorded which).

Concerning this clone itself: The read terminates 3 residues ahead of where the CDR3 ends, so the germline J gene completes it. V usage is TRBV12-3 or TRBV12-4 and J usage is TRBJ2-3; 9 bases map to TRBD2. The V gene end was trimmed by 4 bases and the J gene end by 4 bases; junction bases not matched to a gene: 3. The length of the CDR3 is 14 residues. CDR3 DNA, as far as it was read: TGTGCCAGCAGTTCCGCGGGGGGGGCAGATACG. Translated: CASSSAGGADT. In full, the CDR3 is CASSSAGGADTQYF.

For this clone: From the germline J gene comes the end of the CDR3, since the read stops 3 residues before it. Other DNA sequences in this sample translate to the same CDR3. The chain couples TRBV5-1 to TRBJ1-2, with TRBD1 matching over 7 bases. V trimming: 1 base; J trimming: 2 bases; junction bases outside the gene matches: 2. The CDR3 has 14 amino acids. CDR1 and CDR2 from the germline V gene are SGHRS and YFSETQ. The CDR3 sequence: CASSLTGQNYGYTF. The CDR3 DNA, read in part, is TGCGCCAGCAGCTTGACGGGACAGAACTATGGC.

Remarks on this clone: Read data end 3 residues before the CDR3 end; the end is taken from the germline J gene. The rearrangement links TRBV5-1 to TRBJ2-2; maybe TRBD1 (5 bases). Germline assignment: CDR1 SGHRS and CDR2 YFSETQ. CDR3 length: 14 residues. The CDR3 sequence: CASSLEIQGEKLFF. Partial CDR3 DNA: TGCGCCAGCAGCTTGGAAATTCAAGGGGAAAAG.

The CDR3 reads CASSLNPRNGGELFF. The CDR3 bases that were read are TGTGCCAGCAGCTTAAACCCCAGGAACGGCGGGGAG. The rearrangement links TRBV7-2 to TRBJ2-2; D gene uncertain. The missing CDR3 end, 3 residues past where the read stops, is filled in from the germline J gene. There are 15 residues in the CDR3. Per germline, CDR1 SGHTA and CDR2 FQGNSA. Trimming stripped 2 bases from V and 7 bases from J, with 14 bases between.

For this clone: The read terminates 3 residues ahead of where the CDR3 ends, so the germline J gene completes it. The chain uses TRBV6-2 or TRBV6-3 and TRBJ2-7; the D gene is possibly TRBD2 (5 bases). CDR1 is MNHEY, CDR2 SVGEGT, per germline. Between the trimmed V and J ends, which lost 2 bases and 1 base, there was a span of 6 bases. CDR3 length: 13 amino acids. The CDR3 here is CASSYEGSYEQYF. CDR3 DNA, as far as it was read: TGTGCCAGCAGTTACGAGGGTTCCTACGAG.

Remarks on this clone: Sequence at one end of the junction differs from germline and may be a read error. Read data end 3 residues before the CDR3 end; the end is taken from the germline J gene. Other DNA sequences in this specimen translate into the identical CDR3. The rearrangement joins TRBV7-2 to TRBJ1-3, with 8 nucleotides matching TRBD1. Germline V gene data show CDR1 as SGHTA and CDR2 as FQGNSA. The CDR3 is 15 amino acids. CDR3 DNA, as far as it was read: TGTGCCAGCTCAGGTGGGACAGGCTCTGGAAACACA. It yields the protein CASSGGTGSGNT. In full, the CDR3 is CASSGGTGSGNTIYF.

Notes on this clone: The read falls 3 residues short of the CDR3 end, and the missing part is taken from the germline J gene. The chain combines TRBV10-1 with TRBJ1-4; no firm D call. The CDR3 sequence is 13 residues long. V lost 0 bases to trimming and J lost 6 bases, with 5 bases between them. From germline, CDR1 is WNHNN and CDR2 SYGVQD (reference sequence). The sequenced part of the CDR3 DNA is TGCGCCAGCAGTGAGTCTTTCGATGAAAAA. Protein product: CASSESFDEK. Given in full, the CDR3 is CASSESFDEKLFF.

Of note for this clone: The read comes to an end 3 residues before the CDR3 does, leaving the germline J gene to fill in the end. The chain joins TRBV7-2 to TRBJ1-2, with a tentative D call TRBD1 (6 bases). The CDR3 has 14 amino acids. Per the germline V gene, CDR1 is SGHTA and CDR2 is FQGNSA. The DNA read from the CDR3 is TGTGCCAGCAGCTTATCGGCTAGGACAGATACC. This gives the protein CASSLSARTDT. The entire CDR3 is CASSLSARTDTYTF.

The part of the CDR3 DNA that was read is TGTGCCAGCAGTGAAAGGCGGACCGGGGAG. Protein sequence: CASSERRTGE. The CDR3 in full is CASSERRTGELFF. This sequence joins TRBV2 and TRBJ2-2; D not resolved. The read comes to an end 3 residues before the CDR3 does, leaving the germline J gene to fill in the end. Trimming pared 2 bases from V and 5 bases from J, leaving 6 bases between. Per germline, CDR1 SNHLY and CDR2 FYNNEI. The CDR3 length is 13 residues.

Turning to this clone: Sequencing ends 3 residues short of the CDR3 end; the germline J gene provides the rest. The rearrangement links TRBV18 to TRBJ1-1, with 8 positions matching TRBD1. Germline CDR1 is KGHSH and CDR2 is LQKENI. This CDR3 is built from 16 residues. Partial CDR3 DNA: TGTGCCAGCTCACCCTCACAACGGACAGGGTCGGAGACA. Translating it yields CASSPSQRTGSET. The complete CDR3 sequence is CASSPSQRTGSETAFF.